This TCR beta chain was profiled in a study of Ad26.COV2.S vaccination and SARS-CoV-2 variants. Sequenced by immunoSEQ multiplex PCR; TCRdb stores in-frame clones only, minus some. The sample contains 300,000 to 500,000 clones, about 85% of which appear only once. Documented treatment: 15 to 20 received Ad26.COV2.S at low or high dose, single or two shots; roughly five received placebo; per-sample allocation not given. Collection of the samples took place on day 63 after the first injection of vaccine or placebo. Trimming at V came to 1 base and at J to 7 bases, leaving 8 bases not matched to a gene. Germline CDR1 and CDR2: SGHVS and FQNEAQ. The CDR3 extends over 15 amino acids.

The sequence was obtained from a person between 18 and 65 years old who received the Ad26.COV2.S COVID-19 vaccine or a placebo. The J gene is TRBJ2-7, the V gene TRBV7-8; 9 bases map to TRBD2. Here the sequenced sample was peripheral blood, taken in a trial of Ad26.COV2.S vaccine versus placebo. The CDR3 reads CASSLVASGGTEQYF. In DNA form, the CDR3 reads TGTGCCAGCAGCTTAGTCGCCAGCGGGGGGACTGAGCAGTACTTC.